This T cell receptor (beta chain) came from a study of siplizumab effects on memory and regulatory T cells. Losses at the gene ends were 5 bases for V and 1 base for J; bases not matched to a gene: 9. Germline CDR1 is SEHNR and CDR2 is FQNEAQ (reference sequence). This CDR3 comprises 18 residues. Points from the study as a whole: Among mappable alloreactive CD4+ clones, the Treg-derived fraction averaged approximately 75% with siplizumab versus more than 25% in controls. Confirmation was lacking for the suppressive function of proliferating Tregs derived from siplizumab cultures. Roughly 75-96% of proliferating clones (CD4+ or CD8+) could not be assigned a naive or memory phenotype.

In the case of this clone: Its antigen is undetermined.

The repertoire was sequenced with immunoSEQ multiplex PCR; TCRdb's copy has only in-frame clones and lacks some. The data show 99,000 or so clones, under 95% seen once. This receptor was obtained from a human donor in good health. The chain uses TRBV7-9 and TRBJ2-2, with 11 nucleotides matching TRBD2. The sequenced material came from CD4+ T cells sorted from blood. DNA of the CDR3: TGTGCCAGCAGCCCGAAAGGACTAGCGGGCATGAACACCGGGGAGCTGTTTTTT. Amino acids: CASSPKGLAGMNTGELFF.